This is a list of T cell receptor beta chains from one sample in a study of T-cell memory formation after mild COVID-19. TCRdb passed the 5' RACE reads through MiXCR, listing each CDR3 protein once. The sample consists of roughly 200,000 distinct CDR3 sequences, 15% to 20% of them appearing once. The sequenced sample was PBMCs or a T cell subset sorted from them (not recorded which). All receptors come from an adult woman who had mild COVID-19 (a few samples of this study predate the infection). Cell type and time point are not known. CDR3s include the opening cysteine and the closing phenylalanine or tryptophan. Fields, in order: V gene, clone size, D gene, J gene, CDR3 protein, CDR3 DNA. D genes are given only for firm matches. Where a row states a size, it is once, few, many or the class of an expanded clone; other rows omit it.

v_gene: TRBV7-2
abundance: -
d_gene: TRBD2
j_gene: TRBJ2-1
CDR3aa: CASSPAGTSYEQFF
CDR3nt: TGTGCCAGCAGCCCAGCCGGGACTAGCTATGAGCAGTTCTTC

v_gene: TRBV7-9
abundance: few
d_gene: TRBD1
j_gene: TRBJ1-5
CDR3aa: CASSGWDRGNQPQHF
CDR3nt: TGTGCCAGCAGCGGGTGGGACAGGGGCAATCAGCCCCAGCATTTT

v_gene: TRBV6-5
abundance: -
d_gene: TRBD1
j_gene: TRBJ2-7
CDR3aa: CASSYGRGPNEQYF
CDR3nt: TGTGCCAGCAGTTACGGCAGGGGGCCCAACGAGCAGTACTTC

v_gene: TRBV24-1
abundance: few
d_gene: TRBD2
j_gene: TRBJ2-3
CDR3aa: CATSGEGVLAGVGDTQYF
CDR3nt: TGTGCCACCAGTGGAGAGGGGGTCCTAGCGGGAGTAGGAGATACGCAGTATTTT

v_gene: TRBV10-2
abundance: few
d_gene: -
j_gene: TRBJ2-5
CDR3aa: CASRGPYGETQYF
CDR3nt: TGCGCCAGCCGGGGGCCTTACGGAGAGACCCAGTACTTC

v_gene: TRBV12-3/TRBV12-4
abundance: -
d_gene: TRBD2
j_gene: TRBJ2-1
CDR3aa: CASTAGTSGYNEQFF
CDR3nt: TGTGCCAGCACCGCCGGGACTAGCGGATACAATGAGCAGTTCTTC

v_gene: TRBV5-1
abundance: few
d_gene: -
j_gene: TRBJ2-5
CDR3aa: CASSFPGPGETQYF
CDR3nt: TGCGCCAGCAGCTTTCCGGGACCAGGGGAGACCCAGTACTTC

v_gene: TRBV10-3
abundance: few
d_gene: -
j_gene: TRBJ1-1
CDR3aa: CAISEPFGRGEGTEAFF
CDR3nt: TGTGCCATCAGTGAGCCCTTCGGGCGGGGGGAAGGGACTGAAGCTTTCTTT

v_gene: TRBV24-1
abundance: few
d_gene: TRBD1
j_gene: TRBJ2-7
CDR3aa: CATSDAGTGGYEQYF
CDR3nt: TGTGCCACCAGTGATGCCGGGACAGGGGGGTACGAGCAGTACTTC

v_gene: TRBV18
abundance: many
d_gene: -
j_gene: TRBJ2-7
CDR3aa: CASSFGTGSSYEQYF
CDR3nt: TGTGCCAGCTCTTTTGGCACAGGGAGTTCCTACGAGCAGTACTTC

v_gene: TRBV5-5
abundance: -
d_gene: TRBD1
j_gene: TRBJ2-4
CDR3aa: CASSGTTGNIQYF
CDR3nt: TGTGCCAGCAGCGGAACGACAGGGAACATTCAGTACTTC

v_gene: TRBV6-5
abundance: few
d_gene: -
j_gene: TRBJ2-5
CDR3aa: CASNRLAGTQYF
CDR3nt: TGTGCCAGCAATAGGCTAGCCGGGACCCAGTACTTC

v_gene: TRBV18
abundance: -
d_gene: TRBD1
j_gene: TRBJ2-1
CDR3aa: CASSPDRDYEQFF
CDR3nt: TGTGCCAGCTCACCCGACAGGGATTATGAGCAGTTCTTC

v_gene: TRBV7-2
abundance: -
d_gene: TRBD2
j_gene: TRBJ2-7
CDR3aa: CASRPTSGAYEQYF
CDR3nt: TGTGCCAGCAGGCCGACTAGCGGGGCCTACGAGCAGTACTTC

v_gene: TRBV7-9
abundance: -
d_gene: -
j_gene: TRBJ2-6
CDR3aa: CASSLRGAVSTLKILTF
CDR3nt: TGTGCCAGCAGCTTAAGAGGAGCGGTCTCGACCTTAAAAATCCTGACTTTC

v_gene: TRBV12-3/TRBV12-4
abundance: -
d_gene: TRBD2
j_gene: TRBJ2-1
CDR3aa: CASSLATLAGGSENEQFF
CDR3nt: TGTGCCAGCAGTTTAGCCACCTTAGCGGGGGGGTCGGAGAATGAGCAGTTCTTC

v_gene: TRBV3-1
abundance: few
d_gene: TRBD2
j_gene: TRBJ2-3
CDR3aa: CASRKGLAGGPSTTDTQYF
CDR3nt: TGTGCCAGCAGGAAGGGACTAGCGGGAGGCCCAAGTACCACAGATACGCAGTATTTT